The present TCR beta chain was sequenced within a study of T cells in Graves' hyperthyroidism and ophthalmopathy. Overall study: Pretreatment peripheral blood was obtained at initial diagnosis. Study conclusions and caveats: Ophthalmopathy got predicted by the model a median around 6.6 months before its onset.

In the case of this clonotype: As yet, its antigen is unknown. A much bigger clone sits one base away, suggesting this may be a read error.

The CDR3 has 12 amino acids. After removal of 10 bases from V and 2 bases from J, the junction contained 1 base not matched to a gene. Per germline, CDR1 ENHRY and CDR2 SYGVKD. Researchers took RNA transcripts and amplified the TCR beta CDR3 regions from them. The TCR CDR3 was amplified in a first-round RT-PCR using the HTBI primer set. MiXCR, applied by TCRdb to the multiplex PCR reads, yields one record per CDR3 protein. The top ten hold 26% of the sample, which has a few hundred thousand distinct CDR3 sequences, 20% seen once. Among the patients, aged 18 to 65, hyperthyroidism was newly diagnosed and had lasted under 2 months.

This TCR came from a man between 18 and 29 years old with Graves' hyperthyroidism. Sequencing used blood. The chain is built from TRBV10-3 and TRBJ2-7, with 11 bases lining up with TRBD1. The CDR3 DNA is TGTGCCAGGGGACAGGGGGCCTACGAGCAGTACTTC. Residues: CARGQGAYEQYF.